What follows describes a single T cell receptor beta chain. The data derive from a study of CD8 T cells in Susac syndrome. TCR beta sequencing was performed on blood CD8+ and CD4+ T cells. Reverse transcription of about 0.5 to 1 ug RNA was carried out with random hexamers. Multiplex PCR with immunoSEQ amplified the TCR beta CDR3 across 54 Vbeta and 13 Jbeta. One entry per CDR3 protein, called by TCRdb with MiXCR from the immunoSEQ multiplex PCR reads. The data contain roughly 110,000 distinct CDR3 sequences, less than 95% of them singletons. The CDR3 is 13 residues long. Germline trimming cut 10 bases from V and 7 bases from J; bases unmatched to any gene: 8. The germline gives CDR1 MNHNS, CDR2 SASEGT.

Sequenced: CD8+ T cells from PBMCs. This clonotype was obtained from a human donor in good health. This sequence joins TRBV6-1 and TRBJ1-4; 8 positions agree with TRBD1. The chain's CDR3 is CAISQGAREKLFF. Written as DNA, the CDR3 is TGTGCCATCTCTCAGGGGGCCCGTGAAAAACTGTTTTTT.